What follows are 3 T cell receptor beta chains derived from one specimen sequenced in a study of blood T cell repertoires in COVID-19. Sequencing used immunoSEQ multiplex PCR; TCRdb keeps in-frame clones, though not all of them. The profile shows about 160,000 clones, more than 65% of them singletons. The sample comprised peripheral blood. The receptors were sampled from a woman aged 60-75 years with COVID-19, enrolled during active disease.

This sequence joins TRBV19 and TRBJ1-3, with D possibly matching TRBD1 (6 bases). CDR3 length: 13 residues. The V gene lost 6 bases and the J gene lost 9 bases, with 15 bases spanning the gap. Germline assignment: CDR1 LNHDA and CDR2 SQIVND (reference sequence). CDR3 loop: CASSGTGLVTIYF. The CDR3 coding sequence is TGTGCCAGTAGCGGAACAGGGTTGGTCACCATATATTTT.

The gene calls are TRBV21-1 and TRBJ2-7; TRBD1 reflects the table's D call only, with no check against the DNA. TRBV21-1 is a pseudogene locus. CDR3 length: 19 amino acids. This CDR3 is CASSTERGGIDLSSYEQYF. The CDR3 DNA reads TGTGCCAGCAGCACCGAAAGAGGGGGAATCGACCTGAGCTCCTACGAGCAGTACTTC.

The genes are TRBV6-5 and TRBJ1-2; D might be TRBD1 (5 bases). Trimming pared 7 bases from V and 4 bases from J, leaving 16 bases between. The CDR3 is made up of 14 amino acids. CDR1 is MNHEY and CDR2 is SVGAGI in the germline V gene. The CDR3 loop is CASTSSGAGYGYTF. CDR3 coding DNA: TGTGCCAGCACCTCGTCTGGGGCTGGCTATGGCTACACCTTC.